The clone carrying this T cell receptor beta chain was seen a handful of times. The data stem from a study of shared clonotypes between healthy human individuals. The protocol was immunoSEQ multiplex PCR, while the TCRdb copy is restricted to in-frame clones and leaves out a portion. Among about 1.1 million clones listed, 70% to 85% were seen once. Looked up from germline, CDR1 is LNHDA and CDR2 is SQIVND (reference sequence). The CDR3 has 16 residues. The trim removed 4 bases at V and 5 bases at J, leaving 9 bases unmatched. The material sequenced was memory CD4+ T cells from PBMCs. Subset in this sample: CD45RA-negative fraction. The TCR was taken from a man aged 18 to 29 in good health. Some clones in this sample may be carry-over from other donors' samples. The chain couples TRBV19 to TRBJ1-5, with 9 bases fitting TRBD1. CDR3 DNA: TGTGCCAGTAGTACCCAAACAGGGGGCTTCGATCAGCCCCAGCATTTT. It codes for CASSTQTGGFDQPQHF. Full variable domain (outside the CDR3, taken from reference TRBV19 and TRBJ1-5): DGGITQSPKYLFRKEGQNVTLSCEQNLNHDAMYWYRQDPGQGLRLIYYSQIVNDFQKGDIAEGYSVSREKKESFPLTVTSAQKNPTAFYLCASSTQTGGFDQPQHFGDGTRLSIL.